Reported below is one T cell receptor beta chain. Its target is not known. These data originate in a study of identical twins. Study findings and constraints: Conclusions were based on cross-sectional statistical analysis, without following the same donors. Out-of-frame sharing of TCR alpha in monozygotic twins was underestimated by models.

The ends were cut back, 2 bases at V and 2 bases at J, with 9 bases in the middle. The CDR3 sequence is 15 residues long. CDR1 and CDR2 from the germline V gene are WSHSY and SAAADI. TCRdb reprocessed the 5' RACE reads via MiXCR and lists one record per CDR3 protein. This sample yields a few hundred thousand distinct CDR3 sequences, of which roughly a tenth are seen a single time; 8% to 10% belongs to the top ten. The V and J genes are TRBV10-2 and TRBJ2-2; D gene ambiguous. The sample comprised memory T cells sorted from blood. The sequence came from a man between 50 and 59 years old in good health. The CDR3 here is CASSEVRRNTGELFF. CDR3 in DNA: TGCGCCAGCAGTGAGGTCAGGCGAAACACCGGGGAGCTGTTTTTT.